The next 24 T cell receptor beta chains were all read from a single sample in a study of metastatic and nonmetastatic thyroid tumors. TCRdb re-clonotyped the PCR reads via MiXCR. The sample comprises about 36,000 clones, roughly 20% of which are singletons, and roughly a sixth rests with the top ten. Thyroid surgery took place with no prior treatment in any patient. The specimen was blood. The origin of the receptors is a female donor with papillary thyroid cancer or a benign thyroid nodule (not recorded which). Some clones in this sample may be carry-over from other donors' samples.

This clone was seen only a few times. The chain uses TRBV5-1 and TRBJ1-1; no definite D call. The CDR3 runs 14 residues. V lost 0 bases and J 2 bases, leaving 8 bases between the germline ends. Germline CDR1 SGHRS, CDR2 YFSETQ. The CDR3 sequence is CASSLAQANTEAFF. The CDR3 nucleotides read TGCGCCAGCAGCTTGGCCCAGGCAAACACTGAAGCTTTCTTT.

The sample holds many counts of this clone. The rearrangement links TRBV25-1 to TRBJ2-1, with TRBD2 identical over 10 bases. V was pared by 1 base and J by 9 bases, with 12 bases of the junction left unmatched. The CDR3 sequence is 17 residues long. Germline V gene lookup returns CDR1 MGHDK and CDR2 SYGVNS. The DNA for the CDR3 is TGTGCCAGCAGTGAATCGGCGCGGCTAGCGGGAGTTGGTGAGCAGTTCTTC. It specifies CASSESARLAGVGEQFF.

This clone was seen at least ten times. V gene TRBV6-2 or TRBV6-3 combines with J gene TRBJ1-5; D perhaps matches TRBD1 (5 bases). The CDR3 has 15 residues. The ends were cut back, 8 bases at V and 0 bases at J, with 14 bases in the middle. Germline CDR1 reads MNHEY; CDR2 reads SVGEGT. This chain's CDR3 is CASDDRIYSNQPQHF. The CDR3 DNA sequence: TGTGCCAGCGACGACAGAATATATAGCAATCAGCCCCAGCATTTT.

This clone was counted a few times. This rearrangement joins TRBV5-1 to TRBJ2-7; 9 bases fit TRBD1. Looked up from germline, CDR1 is SGHRS and CDR2 is YFSETQ. The V gene end was trimmed by 4 bases and the J gene end by 3 bases; junction bases not matched to a gene: 17. The CDR3 is made up of 18 amino acids. The CDR3 DNA reads TGCGCCAGCAGCCTCCGGACAGGGGATGAAAACATTGACTACGAGCAGTACTTC. It yields the protein CASSLRTGDENIDYEQYF.

This clone rates as medium-sized. This specimen includes other DNA sequences encoding the same CDR3. The chain couples TRBV6-1 to TRBJ2-7; D may match TRBD1 or TRBD2 (5 bases each). With 4 bases removed from V and 6 bases from J, the gap between germline ends came to 13 bases. This CDR3 contains 13 residues. The V gene's germline CDR1 is MNHNS and CDR2 SASEGT. CDR3 in amino acids: CASSVPGTAEQYF. The CDR3 nucleotides read TGTGCCAGCAGTGTCCCGGGGACCGCCGAGCAGTACTTC.

There are many counts of this clone. The chain employs TRBV5-5 and TRBJ1-3; TRBD1 matches 11 bases. V dropped 4 bases and J dropped 4; count of bases not matched to a gene: 4. The CDR3 contains 15 residues. Per the germline V gene, CDR1 is SGHKS and CDR2 is YYEKEE (reference sequence). The CDR3 bases are TGTGCCAGCAGCGATGGGACAGGGGGGGGAAACACCATATATTTT. It is translated as CASSDGTGGGNTIYF.

The genes are TRBV7-8 and TRBJ2-7; D is unclear. The CDR3 sequence is 15 residues long. Germline CDR1 SGHVS, CDR2 FQNEAQ. The ends were cut back, 2 bases at V and 2 bases at J, with 13 bases in the middle. The CDR3, as DNA: TGTGCCAGCAGCTTATTAAACAAACCCACCTACGAGCAGTACTTC. This codes for CASSLLNKPTYEQYF.

This clone was detected only a few times. This rearrangement joins TRBV27 to TRBJ2-7; D might be TRBD1 or TRBD2, each matching 5 bases. CDR1 and CDR2 from the germline V gene are MNHEY and SMNVEV (reference sequence). This CDR3 is 15 amino acids long. The V gene lost 6 bases and the J gene lost 7 bases, with 22 bases spanning the gap. CDR3 in DNA: TGTGCCAGCAGCCCGAGAGGGGTTGCTGCTGGGGAGCAGTACTTC. This sequence encodes CASSPRGVAAGEQYF.

This clone was observed many times. The genes are TRBV5-6 and TRBJ1-4; the D gene is possibly TRBD1 (6 bases). The CDR3 extends over 15 amino acids. With 3 bases removed from V and 3 bases from J, the gap between germline ends came to 12 bases. Germline V lookup: CDR1 SGHDT, CDR2 YYEEEE. This CDR3 is CASSYPGQPNEKLFF. CDR3 DNA: TGTGCCAGCAGCTATCCGGGACAACCTAATGAAAAACTGTTTTTT.

As regards this clone: This may arise from a read error, as a much more abundant clone is one base away. This same CDR3 is encoded by further DNA sequences in the sample. This chain links TRBV7-8 with TRBJ2-7, with D possibly being TRBD1 (5 bases). V was trimmed by 1 base and J by 2 bases, leaving 9 bases between them. The CDR3 is 14 amino acids. Per germline, CDR1 SGHVS and CDR2 FQNEAQ. CDR3 sequence: CASSLGTGPYEQYF. The CDR3 nucleotides are TGTGCCAGCAGCTTAGGTACAGGTCCCTACGAGCAGTACTTC.

CDR3 in DNA: TGCGCCAGCAGCCAACTAGCCCCCGGTCCCTACGAGCAGTACTTC. Translated: CASSQLAPGPYEQYF. The rearrangement joins TRBV4-1 to TRBJ2-7; tentatively, D is TRBD2 (5 bases). The CDR3 extends over 15 amino acids. V was pared by 2 bases and J by 2 bases, with 13 bases between. Germline V CDR1 and CDR2: MGHRA, YSYEKL.

This clone is judged medium-sized (0.01 to 0.1%). The chain combines TRBV6-1 with TRBJ2-1; possibly TRBD1 for D (7 bases). The CDR3 length is 15 residues. The V and J ends lost 6 bases and 0 bases respectively, with 12 bases between them. In germline, CDR1 is MNHNS, CDR2 SASEGT. The CDR3 reads CASRAGGSSYNEQFF. In DNA form, the CDR3 reads TGTGCCAGCAGGGCAGGGGGGAGCTCCTACAATGAGCAGTTCTTC.

This chain joins TRBV20-1 and TRBJ1-3; D is ambiguous. The CDR3 has 14 amino acids. Germline loops: CDR1 DFQATT, CDR2 SNEGSKA (reference sequence). V was shortened by 0 bases and J by 6 bases, with 12 bases between the two germline ends. CDR3 amino acids: CSARDVDGLNTIYF. CDR3 sequence (DNA): TGCAGTGCTAGAGATGTCGACGGATTAAACACCATATATTTT.

The chain couples TRBV19 to TRBJ2-1; the match to TRBD2 covers 7 bases. Germline V gene data show CDR1 as LNHDA and CDR2 as SQIVND (reference sequence). Losses at the gene ends were 7 bases for V and 13 bases for J; bases not matched to a gene: 13. This CDR3 is 13 amino acids long. In DNA, the CDR3 is TGTGCCAGTAATATGGGAACTAGCGTGGCACAGTTCTTC. Its protein is CASNMGTSVAQFF.

This clone was seen only a few times. One end of the junction fails to match germline, which may point to a read error. This sequence joins TRBV6-1 and TRBJ2-2; 7 nucleotides agree with TRBD2. The CDR3 is 14 residues long. Germline assignment: CDR1 MNHNS and CDR2 SASEGT. The CDR3 nucleotides are TGTGCCAGCGGAAGCGGGATCGACACCAGGGAGCTGTTTTTT. It encodes CASGSGIDTRELFF.

The sample holds many counts of this clone. This sequence joins TRBV20-1 and TRBJ2-5, with 8 bases matching TRBD1. V lost 4 bases, J lost 5 bases, and 9 bases stayed unmatched. CDR3 length: 14 amino acids. Germline loops: CDR1 DFQATT, CDR2 SNEGSKA (reference sequence). As DNA, the CDR3 is TGCAGTGCTATCCCAGGGGGCGCGAGGGAGACCCAGTACTTC. Its translation is CSAIPGGARETQYF.

The chain combines TRBV11-2 with TRBJ2-1; possibly TRBD2 for D (6 bases). From germline, CDR1 is SGHAT and CDR2 FQNNGV. V lost 2 bases to trimming and J lost 7 bases, with 15 bases between them. The CDR3 contains 15 residues. The CDR3 region is CASSLFIGSLNEQFF. Here the CDR3 DNA reads TGTGCCAGCAGCTTATTTATCGGGAGCCTTAATGAGCAGTTCTTC.

The V and J genes are TRBV7-3 and TRBJ2-5; 9 positions agree with TRBD1. Trimming removed 5 bases from V and 11 bases from J; junction bases left unmatched: 9. The CDR3 consists of 13 residues. Per germline, CDR1 SGHTA and CDR2 FQGTGA. The CDR3 bases are TGTGCCAGCAGCCCTGGGACAGGGAGCCCACAGTACTTC. Translation gives CASSPGTGSPQYF.

CDR3 nucleotide sequence: TGTGCCAGCAGCTTCGGGGTTTTATGCAACGAGCAGTACTTC. Protein sequence: CASSFGVLCNEQYF. The gene calls are TRBV7-2 and TRBJ2-7; a weak D match, TRBD2 (5 bases). Trimming stripped 3 bases from V and 5 bases from J, with 14 bases between. The CDR3 runs 14 residues. Germline-derived CDR1 and CDR2 are SGHTA and FQGNSA.

The rearrangement uses TRBV20-1 and TRBJ2-1; TRBD2 might be the D (7 bases). V gave up 4 bases and J gave up 4 bases, with 17 bases separating them. In germline, CDR1 is DFQATT, CDR2 SNEGSKA (reference sequence). CDR3 length equals 15 residues. The CDR3 loop is CSATGVSGPYNEQFF. CDR3 nucleotide sequence: TGCAGTGCTACAGGGGTTAGCGGGCCTTACAATGAGCAGTTCTTC.

The table lists this clone with many counts. CDR3 in amino acids: CSARGGLTTYEQYF. The CDR3 DNA follows: TGCAGTGCTAGGGGGGGACTGACAACCTACGAGCAGTACTTC. V gene TRBV20-1 combines with J gene TRBJ2-7, with D maybe TRBD2 (6 bases). Germline V gives CDR1 DFQATT, CDR2 SNEGSKA (reference sequence). Trimming stripped 3 bases from V and 2 bases from J, with 14 bases between. CDR3 size: 14 residues.

This clone was recorded a few times. The CDR3 DNA reads as TGTGCCAGTAGTGTAGGGTATGACACTGAAGCTTTCTTT. This encodes CASSVGYDTEAFF. The J gene is TRBJ1-1, the V gene TRBV19; the D is unclear. Germline V gene data show CDR1 as LNHDA and CDR2 as SQIVND (reference sequence). There are 13 residues in the CDR3. V lost 5 bases to trimming and J lost 3 bases, with 10 bases between them.

The V gene is TRBV11-3, the J gene TRBJ2-7; weak D call: TRBD1 (5 bases). V was shortened by 7 bases and J by 2 bases, with 21 bases between the two germline ends. This CDR3 spans 16 amino acids. CDR1 and CDR2 from the germline V gene are SGHNT and YENEEA. The CDR3 reads CASIPRYGQGAYEQYF. CDR3 bases: TGTGCCAGCATCCCACGTTATGGCCAGGGTGCCTACGAGCAGTACTTC.

This clone has at least ten counts. J is TRBJ2-3 and V is TRBV10-2, with 10 nucleotides matching TRBD2. This CDR3 is 15 amino acids long. Germline lookup yields CDR1 WSHSY and CDR2 SAAADI. V was pared by 2 bases and J by 6 bases, with 5 bases of the junction left unmatched. CDR3 in amino acids: CASSEPLAGSDTQYF. CDR3 DNA sequence: TGCGCCAGCAGTGAGCCACTAGCGGGGTCGGATACGCAGTATTTT.